A selection of T cell receptor beta chains follows, all from one sample in a study of OX40 agonist ivuxolimab in advanced cancers. Repertoires were generated with immunoSEQ multiplex PCR, while TCRdb's copy carries only in-frame clones and drops some. There are 55,000 to 90,000 clones in the sample; roughly 88% occur only once, and approximately 2.5% lies in the top ten. The sequenced sample was CD4+ or CD8+ T cells sorted from blood, obtained in a trial of the OX40 agonist ivuxolimab. Source of these receptors: an adult with an advanced solid tumor such as melanoma, head and neck, liver or kidney cancer. Both conserved end residues are part of each CDR3. Each record gives: CDR3 protein, V gene, J gene, clone size. Size is omitted from some rows. Given values are once, few, many or a class for expanded clones.

CDR3: CASSPTRQAGVGNEQFF
V: TRBV28
J: TRBJ2-1
size: -

CDR3: CASSTTGLAEETQYF
V: TRBV7-7
J: TRBJ2-5
size: -

CDR3: CASSETGDNSGANVLTF
V: TRBV2
J: TRBJ2-6
size: -

CDR3: CASSSRDSYEQYF
V: TRBV28
J: TRBJ2-7
size: -

CDR3: CASSQDSLMREQYF
V: TRBV4-2
J: TRBJ2-7
size: once

CDR3: CASSFSGGAYNEQFF
V: TRBV5-4
J: TRBJ2-1
size: -

CDR3: CASSFSTGELFF
V: TRBV5-1
J: TRBJ2-2
size: -

CDR3: CASTSGRFAGNTIYF
V: TRBV2
J: TRBJ1-3
size: -

CDR3: CASGRGTEAFF
V: TRBV6-5
J: TRBJ1-1
size: -

CDR3: CASGPTPGLGWGNTIYF
V: TRBV12-5
J: TRBJ1-3
size: -

CDR3: CASSFPGFDYGYTF
V: TRBV5-4
J: TRBJ1-2
size: -

CDR3: CASSLGAGTMTDTQYF
V: TRBV7-9
J: TRBJ2-3
size: -

CDR3: CASSIGRDPTEAFF
V: TRBV19
J: TRBJ1-1
size: -

CDR3: CASSRPGAFTGELFF
V: TRBV4-1
J: TRBJ2-2
size: once

CDR3: CASSYSNIIRAAFF
V: TRBV6-5
J: TRBJ1-1
size: -

CDR3: CASSPGMRGGYNEQFF
V: TRBV28
J: TRBJ2-1
size: once

CDR3: CASSFQTDRDYEQYF
V: TRBV27
J: TRBJ2-7
size: -

CDR3: CATRGLAAFTDTQYF
V: TRBV15
J: TRBJ2-3
size: -

CDR3: CASSQFPDRPNQPQHF
V: TRBV5-4
J: TRBJ1-5
size: -

CDR3: CASSLTDRPGNEQFF
V: TRBV5-1
J: TRBJ2-1
size: few

CDR3: CASSLGGSGIKTQYF
V: TRBV5-4
J: TRBJ2-5
size: -

CDR3: CASSLLVGTNEKLFF
V: TRBV28
J: TRBJ1-4
size: -

CDR3: CAWSLTGSSTDTQYF
V: TRBV30
J: TRBJ2-3
size: -

CDR3: CASSRKVQGGYTF
V: TRBV5-6
J: TRBJ1-2
size: -

CDR3: CASSFSGDNTGELFF
V: TRBV28
J: TRBJ2-2
size: -

CDR3: CASSPQASGSTTDTQYF
V: TRBV9
J: TRBJ2-3
size: -

CDR3: CASSITGYNSPLHF
V: TRBV19
J: TRBJ1-6
size: -

CDR3: CASSSLTGGNQPQHF
V: TRBV28
J: TRBJ1-5
size: -